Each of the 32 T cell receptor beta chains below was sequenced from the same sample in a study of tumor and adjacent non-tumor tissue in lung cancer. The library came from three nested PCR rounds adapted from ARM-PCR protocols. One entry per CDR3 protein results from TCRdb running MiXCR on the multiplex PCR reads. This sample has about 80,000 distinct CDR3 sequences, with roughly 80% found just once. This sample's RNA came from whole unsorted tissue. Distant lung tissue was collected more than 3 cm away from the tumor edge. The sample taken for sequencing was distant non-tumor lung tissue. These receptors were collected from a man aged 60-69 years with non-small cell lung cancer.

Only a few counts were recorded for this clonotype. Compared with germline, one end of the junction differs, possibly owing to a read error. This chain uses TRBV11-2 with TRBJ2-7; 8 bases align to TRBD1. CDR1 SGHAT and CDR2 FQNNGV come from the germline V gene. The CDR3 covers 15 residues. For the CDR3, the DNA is TGTGTCAGCAGCTTAGGTTCAGGGGGCGGGCACGAGCAGAACTTC. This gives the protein CVSSLGSGGGHEQNF.

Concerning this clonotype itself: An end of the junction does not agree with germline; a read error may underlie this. The CDR3 protein is CVSSQIQAGELFF. The CDR3 DNA sequence: TGCGTCAGCAGCCAGATACAAGCCGGGGAGCTGTTTTTT. The J gene is TRBJ2-2, the V gene TRBV4-1; D is undetermined. The length of the CDR3 is 13 residues. Germline V gives CDR1 MGHRA, CDR2 YSYEKL.

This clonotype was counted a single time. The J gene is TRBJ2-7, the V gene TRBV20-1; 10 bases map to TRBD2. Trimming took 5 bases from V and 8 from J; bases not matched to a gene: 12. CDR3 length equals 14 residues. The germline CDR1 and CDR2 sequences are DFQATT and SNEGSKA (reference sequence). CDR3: CSASYSGGLSKQYF. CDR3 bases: TGCAGTGCTTCTTATAGCGGGGGGCTCTCCAAGCAGTACTTC.

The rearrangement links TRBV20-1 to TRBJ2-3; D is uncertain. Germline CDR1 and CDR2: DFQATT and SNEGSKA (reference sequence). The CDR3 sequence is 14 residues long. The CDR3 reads CIATPSSFTDTRYF. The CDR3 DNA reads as TGCATTGCCACACCCAGCAGTTTCACAGATACGCGATATTTT.

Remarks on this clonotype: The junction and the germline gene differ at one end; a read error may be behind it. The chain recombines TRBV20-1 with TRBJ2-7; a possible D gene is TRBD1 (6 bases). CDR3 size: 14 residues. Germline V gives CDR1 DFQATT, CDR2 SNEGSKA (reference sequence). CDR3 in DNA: TGCAGTCCTAGACAGACAGGAACCTCCTACGAGCAGTACTTC. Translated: CSPRQTGTSYEQYF.

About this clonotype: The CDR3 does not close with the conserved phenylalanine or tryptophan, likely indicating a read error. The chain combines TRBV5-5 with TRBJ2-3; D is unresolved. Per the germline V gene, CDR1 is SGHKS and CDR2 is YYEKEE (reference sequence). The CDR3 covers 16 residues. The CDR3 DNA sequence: TGTGCCAGCAGCCCCGTGGTGACCCTTATCACAGATATGCAGTATCTT. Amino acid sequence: CASSPVVTLITDMQYL.

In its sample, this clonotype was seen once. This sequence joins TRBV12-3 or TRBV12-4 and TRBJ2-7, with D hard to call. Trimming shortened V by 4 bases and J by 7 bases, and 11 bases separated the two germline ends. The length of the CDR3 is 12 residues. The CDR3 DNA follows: TGTGCCAGCAGTTCGGGCTTCCATGAGCAGTACTTC. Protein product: CASSSGFHEQYF.

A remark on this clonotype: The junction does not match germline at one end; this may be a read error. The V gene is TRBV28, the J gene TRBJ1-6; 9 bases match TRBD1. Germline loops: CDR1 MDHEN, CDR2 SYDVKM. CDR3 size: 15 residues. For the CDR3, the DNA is TGTGCCAGCAGTTTAATGGGACAGGGTGTTTCAGCCCTCCACTTT. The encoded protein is CASSLMGQGVSALHF. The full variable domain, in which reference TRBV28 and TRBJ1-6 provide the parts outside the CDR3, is DVKVTQSSRYLVKRTGEKVFLECVQDMDHENMFWYRQDPGLGLRLIYFSYDVKMKEKGDIPEGYSVSREKKERFSLILESASTNQTSMYLCASSLMGQGVSALHFGNGTRLTVT.

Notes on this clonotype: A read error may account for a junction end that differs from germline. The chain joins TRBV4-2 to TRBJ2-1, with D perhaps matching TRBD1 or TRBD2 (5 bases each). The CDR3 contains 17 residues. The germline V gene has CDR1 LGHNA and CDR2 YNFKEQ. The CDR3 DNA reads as TGTGCCAACAGCCAAGATTTTGGGACCACCCTTTACAATGAGCAGTTCTTC. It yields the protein CANSQDFGTTLYNEQFF.

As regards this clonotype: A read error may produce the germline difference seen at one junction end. The CDR3 sequence is CASSVLSGTDKQYF. The CDR3 DNA reads as TGTGCCAGCAGTGTCCTTAGCGGCACAGATAAGCAGTATTTT. V usage is TRBV28 and J usage is TRBJ2-3; the D gene is possibly TRBD2 (6 bases). The CDR3 length is 14 residues. The germline V gene has CDR1 MDHEN and CDR2 SYDVKM. Using reference TRBV28 and TRBJ2-3 for the parts outside the CDR3, the full variable domain is DVKVTQSSRYLVKRTGEKVFLECVQDMDHENMFWYRQDPGLGLRLIYFSYDVKMKEKGDIPEGYSVSREKKERFSLILESASTNQTSMYLCASSVLSGTDKQYFGPGTRLTVL.

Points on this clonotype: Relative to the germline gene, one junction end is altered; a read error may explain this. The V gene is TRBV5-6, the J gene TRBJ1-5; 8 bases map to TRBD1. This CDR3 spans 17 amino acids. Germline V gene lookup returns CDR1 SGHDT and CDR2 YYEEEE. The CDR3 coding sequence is TGTGCCAACAGCTTCTCTGACAGGGGCACGATCAATCAGCCTCAGCATTTT. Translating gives CANSFSDRGTINQPQHF.

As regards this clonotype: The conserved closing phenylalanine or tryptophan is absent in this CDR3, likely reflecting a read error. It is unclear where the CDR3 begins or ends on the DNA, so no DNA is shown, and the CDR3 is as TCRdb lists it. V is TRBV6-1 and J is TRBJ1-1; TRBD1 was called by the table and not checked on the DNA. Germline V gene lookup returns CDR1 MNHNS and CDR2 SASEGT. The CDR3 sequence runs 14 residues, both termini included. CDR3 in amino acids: CASSEDRGDTQALV.

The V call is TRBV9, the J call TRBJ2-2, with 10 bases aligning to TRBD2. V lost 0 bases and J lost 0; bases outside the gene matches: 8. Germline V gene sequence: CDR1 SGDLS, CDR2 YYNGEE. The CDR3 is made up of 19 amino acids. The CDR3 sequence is CASSVVLLAGDANTGELFF. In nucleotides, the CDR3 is TGTGCCAGCAGCGTAGTGTTGCTAGCGGGGGACGCGAACACCGGGGAGCTGTTTTTT.

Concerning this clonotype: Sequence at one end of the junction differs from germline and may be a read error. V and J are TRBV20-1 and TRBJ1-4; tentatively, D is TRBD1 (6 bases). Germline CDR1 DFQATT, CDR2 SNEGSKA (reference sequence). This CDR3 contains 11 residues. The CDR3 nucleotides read TGCAGTGGTCCAGGGGCGAGAGAGTTGGCTTTT. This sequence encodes CSGPGARELAF.

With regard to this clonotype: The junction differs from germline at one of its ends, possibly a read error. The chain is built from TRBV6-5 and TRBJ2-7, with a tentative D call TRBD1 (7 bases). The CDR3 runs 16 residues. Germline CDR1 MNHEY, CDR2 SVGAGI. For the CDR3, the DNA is TGTGCCAGCAGTTATGGGAGGACAGGTCACTCCTACGAGCAGTACTTT. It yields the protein CASSYGRTGHSYEQYF.

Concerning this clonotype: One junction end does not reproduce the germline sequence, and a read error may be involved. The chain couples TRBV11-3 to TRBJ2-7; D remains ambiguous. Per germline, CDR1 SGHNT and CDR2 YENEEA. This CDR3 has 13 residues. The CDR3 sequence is CASSLVMWSKQYF. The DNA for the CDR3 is TGTGCCAGTAGCTTAGTAATGTGGAGTAAGCAGTACTTC.

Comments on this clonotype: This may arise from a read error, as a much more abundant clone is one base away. In nucleotides, the CDR3 is TGTGCCATCAGTGAGTCGGGACAGAAGCAGTACTTC. Protein product: CAISESGQKQYF. The chain combines TRBV10-3 with TRBJ2-7; 7 bases align to TRBD1. Germline assignment: CDR1 ENHRY and CDR2 SYGVKD. CDR3 size: 12 residues. J lost 8 bases, V lost 0 bases, and 1 base had no gene match.

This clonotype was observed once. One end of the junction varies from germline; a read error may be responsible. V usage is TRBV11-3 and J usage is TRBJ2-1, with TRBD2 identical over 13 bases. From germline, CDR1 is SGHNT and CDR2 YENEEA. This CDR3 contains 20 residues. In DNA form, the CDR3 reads TGTGGCAGCAGCTTACACCCCGGGACTAGCGGGGCAAACTCCTACAATGAGCAGTTCTTC. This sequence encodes CGSSLHPGTSGANSYNEQFF.

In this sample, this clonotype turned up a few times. The CDR3 coding sequence is TGTGCCAGTAACCCGACAGGGATGGACACTGAAGCTTTCTTT. Its protein product is CASNPTGMDTEAFF. The V and J genes are TRBV5-6 and TRBJ1-1, with TRBD1 matching 7 bases. The CDR3 is 14 amino acids. CDR1 and CDR2 from the germline V gene are SGHDT and YYEEEE. V was clipped by 8 bases and J by 3 bases; unmatched bases: 10.

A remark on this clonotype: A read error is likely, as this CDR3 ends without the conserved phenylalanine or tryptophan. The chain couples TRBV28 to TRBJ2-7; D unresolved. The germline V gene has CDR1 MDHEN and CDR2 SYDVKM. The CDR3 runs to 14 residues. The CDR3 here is CASRLTGVSYEQYS. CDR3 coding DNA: TGTGCCAGCAGACTAACCGGAGTCTCCTATGAGCAGTACTCC.

In DNA, the CDR3 is TGTGCCAGCAGCCCCGGGACTCTCTCCTACGAGCAGTACGTC. Amino acids: CASSPGTLSYEQYV. This chain uses TRBV11-1 with TRBJ2-7; maybe TRBD2 (6 bases). V was trimmed by 5 bases and J by 0 bases, leaving 11 bases between them. The germline V gene encodes CDR1 SGHAT and CDR2 FQDESV (reference sequence). The CDR3 extends over 14 amino acids.

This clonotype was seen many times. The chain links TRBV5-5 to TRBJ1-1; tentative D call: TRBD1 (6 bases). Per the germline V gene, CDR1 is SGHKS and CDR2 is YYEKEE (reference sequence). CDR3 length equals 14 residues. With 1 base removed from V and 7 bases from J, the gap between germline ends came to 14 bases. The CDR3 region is CASSLLGQGIEAFF. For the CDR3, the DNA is TGTGCCAGCAGCTTGTTGGGGCAGGGGATTGAAGCTTTCTTT.

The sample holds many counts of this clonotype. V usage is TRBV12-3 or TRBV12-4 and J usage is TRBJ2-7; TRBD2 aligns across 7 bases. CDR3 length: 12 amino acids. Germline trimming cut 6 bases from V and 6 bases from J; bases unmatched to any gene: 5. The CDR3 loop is CASRGGGIEQYF. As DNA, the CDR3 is TGTGCCAGCAGGGGGGGGGGGATCGAGCAGTACTTC.

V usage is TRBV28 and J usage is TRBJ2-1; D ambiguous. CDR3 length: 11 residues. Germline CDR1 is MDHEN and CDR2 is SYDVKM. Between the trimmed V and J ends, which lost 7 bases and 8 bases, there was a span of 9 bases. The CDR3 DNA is TGTGCCAGCAAAGAGTACTATGAGCAGTTCTTC. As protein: CASKEYYEQFF.

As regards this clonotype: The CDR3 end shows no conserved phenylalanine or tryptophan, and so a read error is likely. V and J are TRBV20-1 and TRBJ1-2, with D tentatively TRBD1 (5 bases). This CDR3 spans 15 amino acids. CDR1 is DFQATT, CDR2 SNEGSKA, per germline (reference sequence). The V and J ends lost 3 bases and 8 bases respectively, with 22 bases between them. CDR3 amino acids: CSASLFRDPHHGYTL. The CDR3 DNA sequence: TGCAGTGCTAGTCTCTTCCGGGACCCCCACCACGGCTACACCCTC.

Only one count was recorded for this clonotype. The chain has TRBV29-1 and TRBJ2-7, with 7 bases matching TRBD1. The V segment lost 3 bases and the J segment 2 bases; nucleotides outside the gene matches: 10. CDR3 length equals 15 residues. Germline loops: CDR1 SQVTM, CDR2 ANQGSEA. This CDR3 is CSVDWDRILAYEQYF. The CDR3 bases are TGCAGCGTTGACTGGGACAGAATTTTAGCCTACGAGCAGTACTTC.

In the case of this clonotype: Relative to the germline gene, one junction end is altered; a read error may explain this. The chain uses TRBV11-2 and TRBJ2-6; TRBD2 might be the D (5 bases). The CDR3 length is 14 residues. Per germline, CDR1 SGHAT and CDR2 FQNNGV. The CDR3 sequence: CASSPITGANVLTF. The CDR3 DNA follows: TGCGCTAGCAGTCCTATCACTGGAGCCAACGTCCTGACTTTC.

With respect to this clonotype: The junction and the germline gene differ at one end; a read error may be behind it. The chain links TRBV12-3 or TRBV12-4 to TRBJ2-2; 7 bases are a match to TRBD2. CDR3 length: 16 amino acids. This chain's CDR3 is CASSLLSGRETGELFF. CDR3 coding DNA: TGCGCCAGCAGTTTACTCTCGGGGAGGGAGACCGGGGAGCTGTTTTTT.

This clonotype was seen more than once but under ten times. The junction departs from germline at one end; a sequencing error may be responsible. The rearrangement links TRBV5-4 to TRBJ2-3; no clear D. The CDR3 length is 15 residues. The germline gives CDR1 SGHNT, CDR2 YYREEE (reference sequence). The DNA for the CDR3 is TGTGGCAGCAGCCGCTCGGAGTTCCGCACAGATACGCAGTATTTT. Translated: CGSSRSEFRTDTQYF.

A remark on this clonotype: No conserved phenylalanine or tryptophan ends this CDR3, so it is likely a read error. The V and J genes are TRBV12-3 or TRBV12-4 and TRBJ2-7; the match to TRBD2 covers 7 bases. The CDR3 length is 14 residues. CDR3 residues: CTSSAAGVRSEQYL. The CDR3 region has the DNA TGTACCAGCAGCGCCGCGGGAGTCAGAAGCGAGCAGTACTTA.

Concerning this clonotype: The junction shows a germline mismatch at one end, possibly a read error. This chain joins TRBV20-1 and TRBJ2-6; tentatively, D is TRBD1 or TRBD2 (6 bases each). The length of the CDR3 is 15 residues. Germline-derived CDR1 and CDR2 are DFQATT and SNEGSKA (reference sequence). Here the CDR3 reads CNALRGGTGTNVLTF. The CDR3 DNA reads TGCAATGCCCTGAGAGGGGGGACTGGGACCAACGTCCTGACTTTC.

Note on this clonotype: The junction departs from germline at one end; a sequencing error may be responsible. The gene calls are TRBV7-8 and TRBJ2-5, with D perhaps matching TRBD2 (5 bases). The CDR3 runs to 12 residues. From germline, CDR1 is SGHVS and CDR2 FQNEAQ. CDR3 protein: CASSLRREIQYF. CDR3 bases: TGTGCCAGCAGCTTAAGAAGGGAGATCCAGTACTTC.